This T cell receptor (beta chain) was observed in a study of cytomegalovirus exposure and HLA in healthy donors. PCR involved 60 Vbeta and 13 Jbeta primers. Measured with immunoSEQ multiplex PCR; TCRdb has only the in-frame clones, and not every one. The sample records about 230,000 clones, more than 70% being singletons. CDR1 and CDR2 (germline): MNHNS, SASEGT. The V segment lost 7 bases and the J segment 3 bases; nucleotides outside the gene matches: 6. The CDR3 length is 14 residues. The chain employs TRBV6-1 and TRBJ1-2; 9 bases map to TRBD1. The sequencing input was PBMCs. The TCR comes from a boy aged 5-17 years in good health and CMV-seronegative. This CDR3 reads CASMRRQGDYGYTF. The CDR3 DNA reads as TGTGCCAGCATGCGGAGACAGGGGGACTATGGCTACACCTTC.